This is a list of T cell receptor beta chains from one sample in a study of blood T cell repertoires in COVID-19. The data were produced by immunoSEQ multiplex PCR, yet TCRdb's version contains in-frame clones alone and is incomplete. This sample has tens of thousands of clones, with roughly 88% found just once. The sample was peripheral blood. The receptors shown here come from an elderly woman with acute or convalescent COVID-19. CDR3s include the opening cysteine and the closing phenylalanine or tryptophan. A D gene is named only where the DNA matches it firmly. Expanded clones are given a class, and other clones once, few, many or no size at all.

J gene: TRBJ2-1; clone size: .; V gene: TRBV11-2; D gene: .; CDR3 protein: CASSLVLDNEQFF; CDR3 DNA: TGTGCCAGCAGCCTTGTCCTCGACAATGAGCAGTTCTTC
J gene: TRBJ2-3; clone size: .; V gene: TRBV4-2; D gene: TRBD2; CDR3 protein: CASSLRASGGGDTQYF; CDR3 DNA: TGTGCCAGCAGCCTGAGAGCTAGCGGGGGGGGAGATACGCAGTATTTT
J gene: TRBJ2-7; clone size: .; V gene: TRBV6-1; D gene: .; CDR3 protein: CASSEIRPGYEQYF; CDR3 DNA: TGTGCCAGCAGTGAAATTCGACCGGGCTACGAGCAGTACTTC
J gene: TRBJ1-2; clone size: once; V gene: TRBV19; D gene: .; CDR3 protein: CASSGGANYGYTF; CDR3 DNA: TGTGCCAGTAGCGGGGGGGCTAACTATGGCTACACCTTC
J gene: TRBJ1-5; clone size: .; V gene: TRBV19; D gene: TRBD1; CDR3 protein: CASSMGQLNQPQHF; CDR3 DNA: TGTGCCAGTAGTATGGGACAGCTTAATCAGCCCCAGCATTTT
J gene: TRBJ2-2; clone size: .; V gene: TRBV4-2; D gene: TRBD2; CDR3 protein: CASSQESAGGLNTGELFF; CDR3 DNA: TGTGCCAGCAGCCAAGAATCAGCGGGGGGGCTTAACACCGGGGAGCTGTTTTTT
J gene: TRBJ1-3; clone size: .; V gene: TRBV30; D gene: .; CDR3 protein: CAWSVAAGNTIYF; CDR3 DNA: TGTGCCTGGAGTGTAGCGGCTGGAAACACCATATATTTT
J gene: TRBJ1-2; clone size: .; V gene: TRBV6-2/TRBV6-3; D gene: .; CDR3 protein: CASSTRTDYGYTF; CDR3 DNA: TGTGCCAGCAGTACCCGGACAGACTATGGCTACACCTTC
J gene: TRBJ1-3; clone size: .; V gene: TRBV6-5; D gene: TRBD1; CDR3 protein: CASESWDRESTIYF; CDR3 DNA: TGTGCCAGCGAGTCGTGGGACAGGGAATCGACCATATATTTT
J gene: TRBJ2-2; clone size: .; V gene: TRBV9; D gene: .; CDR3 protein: CASRGEAGELFF; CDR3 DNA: TGTGCCAGCAGAGGCGAGGCCGGGGAGCTGTTTTTT
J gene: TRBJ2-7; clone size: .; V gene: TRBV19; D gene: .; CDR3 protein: CASSNLLQGPYEQYF; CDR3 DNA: TGTGCCAGTAGTAACCTCTTACAGGGTCCCTACGAGCAGTACTTC
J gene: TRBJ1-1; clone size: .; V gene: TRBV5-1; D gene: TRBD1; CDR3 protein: CASSKSGQGANTEAFF; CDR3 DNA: TGCGCCAGCAGCAAATCGGGACAGGGGGCGAACACTGAAGCTTTCTTT
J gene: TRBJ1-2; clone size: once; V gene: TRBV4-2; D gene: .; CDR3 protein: CASSQEGRGGGYTF; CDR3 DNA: TGTGCCAGCAGCCAAGAGGGGCGGGGTGGAGGCTACACCTTC
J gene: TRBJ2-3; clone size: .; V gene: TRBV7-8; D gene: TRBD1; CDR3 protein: CASSLATGTGFTDTQYF; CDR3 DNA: TGTGCCAGCAGCTTAGCGACCGGGACAGGGTTCACAGATACGCAGTATTTT
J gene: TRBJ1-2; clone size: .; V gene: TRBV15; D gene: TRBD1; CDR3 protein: CATSRMTGSGYGYTF; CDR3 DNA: TGTGCCACCAGCAGAATGACAGGGAGTGGCTATGGCTACACCTTC
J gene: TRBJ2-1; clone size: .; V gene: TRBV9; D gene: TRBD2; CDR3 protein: CASSVDGAGEYPFF; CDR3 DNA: TGTGCCAGCAGCGTAGACGGGGCGGGGGAATACCCGTTCTTC
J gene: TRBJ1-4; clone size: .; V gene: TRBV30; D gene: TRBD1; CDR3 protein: CAWNPGQGHEKLFF; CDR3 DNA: TGTGCCTGGAATCCGGGACAGGGACACGAAAAACTGTTTTTT
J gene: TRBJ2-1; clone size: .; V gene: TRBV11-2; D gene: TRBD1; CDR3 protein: CASSLGTGVYYNEQFF; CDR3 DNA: TGTGCCAGCAGCTTGGGGACAGGGGTTTACTACAATGAGCAGTTCTTC
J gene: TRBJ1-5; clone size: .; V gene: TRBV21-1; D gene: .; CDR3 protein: CASSNTTPWDRHCVCQPQHF; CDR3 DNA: TGTGCCAGCAGCAACACGACCCCATGGGACAGGCACTGTGTATGTCAGCCCCAGCATTTT
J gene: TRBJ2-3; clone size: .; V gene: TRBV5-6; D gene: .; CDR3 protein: CASSTGWVTDTQYF; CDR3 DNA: TGTGCCAGCAGTACAGGGTGGGTCACAGATACGCAGTATTTT
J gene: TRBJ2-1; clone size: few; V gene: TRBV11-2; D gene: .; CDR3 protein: CASSSAGGASSYNEQFF; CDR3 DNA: TGTGCCAGCAGCTCCGCCGGGGGTGCGAGCTCCTACAATGAGCAGTTCTTC
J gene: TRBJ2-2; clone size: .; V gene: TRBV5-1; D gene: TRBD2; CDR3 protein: CASSLRGGSGTGELFF; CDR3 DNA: TGCGCCAGCAGCTTAAGGGGCGGGAGCGGAACCGGGGAGCTGTTTTTT
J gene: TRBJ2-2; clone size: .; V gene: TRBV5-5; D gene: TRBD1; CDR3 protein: CASSLGQGANTGELFF; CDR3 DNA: TGTGCCAGCAGCTTGGGGCAGGGGGCGAACACCGGGGAGCTGTTTTTT
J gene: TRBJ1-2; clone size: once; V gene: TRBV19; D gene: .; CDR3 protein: CASSMAGGALYGYTF; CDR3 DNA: TGTGCCAGTAGTATGGCGGGCGGCGCACTCTATGGCTACACCTTC
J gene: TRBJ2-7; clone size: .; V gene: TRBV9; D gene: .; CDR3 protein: CASSVADEQYF; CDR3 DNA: TGTGCCAGCAGCGTAGCGGACGAGCAGTACTTC
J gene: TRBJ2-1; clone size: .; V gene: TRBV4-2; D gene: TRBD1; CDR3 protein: CASSQDDRGGNEQFF; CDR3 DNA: TGTGCCAGCAGCCAAGATGACAGGGGCGGGAATGAGCAGTTCTTC
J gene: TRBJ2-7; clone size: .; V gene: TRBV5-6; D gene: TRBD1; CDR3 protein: CASSRLRQGLLYEQYF; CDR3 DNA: TGTGCCAGCAGCAGGCTTCGACAGGGATTGCTCTACGAGCAGTACTTC
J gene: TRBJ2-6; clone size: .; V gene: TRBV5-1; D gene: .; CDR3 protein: CASSQVGGANVLTF; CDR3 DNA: TGCGCCAGCAGCCAGGTTGGTGGGGCCAACGTCCTGACTTTC
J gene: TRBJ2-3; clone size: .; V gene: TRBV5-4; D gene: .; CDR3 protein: CASSPRTYSTDTQYF; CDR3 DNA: TGTGCCAGCAGCCCGAGGACATATAGCACAGATACGCAGTATTTT